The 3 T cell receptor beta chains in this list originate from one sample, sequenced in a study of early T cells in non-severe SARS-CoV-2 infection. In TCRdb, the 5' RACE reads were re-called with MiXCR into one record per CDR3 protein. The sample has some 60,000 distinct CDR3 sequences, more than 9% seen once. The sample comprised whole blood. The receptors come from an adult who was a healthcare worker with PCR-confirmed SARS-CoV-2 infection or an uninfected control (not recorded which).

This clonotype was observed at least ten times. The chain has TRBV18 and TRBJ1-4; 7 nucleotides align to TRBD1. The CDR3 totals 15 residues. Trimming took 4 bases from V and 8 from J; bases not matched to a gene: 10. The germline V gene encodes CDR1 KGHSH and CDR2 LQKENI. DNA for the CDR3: TGTGCCAGCTCACAACGACAGGGAGATTTCGAAAAACTGTTTTTT. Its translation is CASSQRQGDFEKLFF.

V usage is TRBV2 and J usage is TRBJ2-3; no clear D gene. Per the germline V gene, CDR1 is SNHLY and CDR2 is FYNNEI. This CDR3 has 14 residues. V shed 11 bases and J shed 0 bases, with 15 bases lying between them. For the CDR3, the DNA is TGTGCCCGAGAGCCCGGCGACAGCACAGATACGCAGTATTTT. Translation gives CAREPGDSTDTQYF.

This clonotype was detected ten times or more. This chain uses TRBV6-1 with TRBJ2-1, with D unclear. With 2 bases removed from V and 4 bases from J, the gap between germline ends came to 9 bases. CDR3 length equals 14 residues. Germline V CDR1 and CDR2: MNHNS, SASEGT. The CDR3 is CASSETGGYNEQFF. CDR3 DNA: TGTGCCAGCAGTGAAACCGGTGGATACAATGAGCAGTTCTTC.